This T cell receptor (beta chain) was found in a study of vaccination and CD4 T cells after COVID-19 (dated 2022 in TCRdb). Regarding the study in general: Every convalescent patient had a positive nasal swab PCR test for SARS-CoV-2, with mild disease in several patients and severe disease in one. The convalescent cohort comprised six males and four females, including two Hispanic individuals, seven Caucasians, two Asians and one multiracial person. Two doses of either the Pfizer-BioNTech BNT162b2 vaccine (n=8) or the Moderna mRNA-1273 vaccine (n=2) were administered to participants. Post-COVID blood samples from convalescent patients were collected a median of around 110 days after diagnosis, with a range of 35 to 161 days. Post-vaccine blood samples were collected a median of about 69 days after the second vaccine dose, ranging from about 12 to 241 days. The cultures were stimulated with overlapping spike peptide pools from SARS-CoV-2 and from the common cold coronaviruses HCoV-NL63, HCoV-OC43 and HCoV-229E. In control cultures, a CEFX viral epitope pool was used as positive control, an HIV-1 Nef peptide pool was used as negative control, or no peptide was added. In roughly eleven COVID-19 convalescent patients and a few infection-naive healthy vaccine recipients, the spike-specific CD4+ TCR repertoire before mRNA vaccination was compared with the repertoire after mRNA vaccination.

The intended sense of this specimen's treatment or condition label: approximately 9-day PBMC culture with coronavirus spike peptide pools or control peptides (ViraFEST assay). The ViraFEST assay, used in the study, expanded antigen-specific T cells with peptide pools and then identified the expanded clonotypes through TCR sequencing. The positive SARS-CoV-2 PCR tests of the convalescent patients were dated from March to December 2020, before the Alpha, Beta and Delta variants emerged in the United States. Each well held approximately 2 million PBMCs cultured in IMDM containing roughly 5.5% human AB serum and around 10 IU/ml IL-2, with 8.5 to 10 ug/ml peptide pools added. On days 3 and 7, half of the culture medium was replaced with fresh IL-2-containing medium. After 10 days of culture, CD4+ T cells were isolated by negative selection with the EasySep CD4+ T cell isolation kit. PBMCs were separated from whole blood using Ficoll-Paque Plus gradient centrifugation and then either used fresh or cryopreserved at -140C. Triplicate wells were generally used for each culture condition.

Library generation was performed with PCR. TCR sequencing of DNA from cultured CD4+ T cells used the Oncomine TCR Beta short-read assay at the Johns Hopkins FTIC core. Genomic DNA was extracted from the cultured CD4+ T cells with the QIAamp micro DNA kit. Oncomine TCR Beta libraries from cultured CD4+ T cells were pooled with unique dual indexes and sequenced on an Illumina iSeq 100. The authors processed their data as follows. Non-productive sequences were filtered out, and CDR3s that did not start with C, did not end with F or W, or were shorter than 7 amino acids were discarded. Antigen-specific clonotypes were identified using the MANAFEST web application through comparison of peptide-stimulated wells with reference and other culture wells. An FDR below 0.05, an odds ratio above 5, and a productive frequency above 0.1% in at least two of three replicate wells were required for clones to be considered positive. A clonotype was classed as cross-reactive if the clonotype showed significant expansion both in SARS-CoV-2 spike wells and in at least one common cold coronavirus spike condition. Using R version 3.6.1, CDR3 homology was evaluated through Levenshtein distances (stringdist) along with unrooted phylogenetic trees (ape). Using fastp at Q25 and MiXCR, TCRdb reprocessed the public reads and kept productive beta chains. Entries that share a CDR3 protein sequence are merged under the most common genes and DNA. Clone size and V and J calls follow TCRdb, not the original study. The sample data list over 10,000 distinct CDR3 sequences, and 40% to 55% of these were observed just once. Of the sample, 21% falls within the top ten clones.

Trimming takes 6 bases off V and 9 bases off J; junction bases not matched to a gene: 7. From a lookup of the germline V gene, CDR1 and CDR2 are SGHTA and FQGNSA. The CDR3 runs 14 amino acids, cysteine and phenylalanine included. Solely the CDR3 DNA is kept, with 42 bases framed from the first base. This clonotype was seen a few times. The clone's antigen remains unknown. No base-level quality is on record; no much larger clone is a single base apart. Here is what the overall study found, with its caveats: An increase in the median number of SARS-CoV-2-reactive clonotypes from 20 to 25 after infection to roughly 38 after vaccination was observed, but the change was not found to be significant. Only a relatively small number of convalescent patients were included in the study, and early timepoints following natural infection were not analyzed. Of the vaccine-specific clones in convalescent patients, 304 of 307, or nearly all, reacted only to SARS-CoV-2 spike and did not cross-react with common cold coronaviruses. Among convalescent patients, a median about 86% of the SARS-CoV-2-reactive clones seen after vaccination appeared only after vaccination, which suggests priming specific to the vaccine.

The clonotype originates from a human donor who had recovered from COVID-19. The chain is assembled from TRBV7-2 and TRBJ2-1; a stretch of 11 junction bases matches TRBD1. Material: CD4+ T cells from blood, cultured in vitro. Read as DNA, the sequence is TGTGCCAGCAGGTACGGGACAGGGGGTCTTGAGCAGTTCTTC. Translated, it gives CASRYGTGGLEQFF.